This paragraph reports one T cell receptor (beta chain). This sample is part of a study of CD8 T cells in Susac syndrome. This CDR3 is 10 amino acids long. Trimming took 4 bases from V and 6 from J, leaving 6 bases between them. Germline values: CDR1 SQVTM, CDR2 ANQGSEA. cDNA came from around 0.5 to 1 ug RNA primed by random hexamers. MiXCR was run by TCRdb on the immunoSEQ multiplex PCR reads, yielding one entry per CDR3 protein. The table lists roughly 80,000 distinct CDR3 sequences, about 94% of them singletons. Sequenced material: CD8+ T cells from PBMCs. The clonotype originates from a human donor in good health. This chain connects TRBV29-1 to TRBJ1-1; unclear D gene. The CDR3 protein is CSVVLAEAFF. Here the CDR3 DNA reads TGCAGCGTTGTACTTGCTGAAGCTTTCTTT.